The 3 T cell receptor beta chains listed next were all sequenced from one sample in a study of blood T cells in healthy people across ages. A sample-barcoded 5' primer and a J-beta primer mix were used in a second PCR of about 7 to 12 cycles. TCRdb recomputed calls from the 5' RACE reads with MiXCR, one row per CDR3 protein. The data hold about 580,000 distinct CDR3 sequences, with roughly 43% observed a single time. Sequencing was done on a sample of blood. All receptors come from an elderly man in good health.

In its sample, this clonotype was seen many times. The chain recombines TRBV20-1 with TRBJ2-7; D gene unclear. Germline V CDR1 and CDR2: DFQATT, SNEGSKA (reference sequence). The CDR3 length is 11 residues. Trimming left V 6 bases short and J 4 bases short, with 10 bases between. The CDR3 nucleotides are TGCAGTGCGAACGTGGGGTACGAGCAGTACTTC. Translating it yields CSANVGYEQYF.

This clonotype has more than one count but fewer than ten. The genes are TRBV20-1 and TRBJ2-3; a possible D gene is TRBD2 (6 bases). This CDR3 has 15 amino acids. Germline CDR1 DFQATT, CDR2 SNEGSKA (reference sequence). The germline V and J ends were trimmed by 0 bases and 1 base, with 11 bases remaining between them. The CDR3 region is CSARDAGGGTDTQYF. As DNA, the CDR3 is TGCAGTGCTAGAGATGCTGGCGGGGGCACAGATACGCAGTATTTT.

This clonotype was found a few times. The gene calls are TRBV15 and TRBJ2-7, with D hard to call. Germline assignment: CDR1 LNHNV and CDR2 YYDKDF (reference sequence). Trimming left V 0 bases short and J 0 bases short, with 15 bases between. This CDR3 contains 17 residues. The CDR3 reads CATSRDLGLTYSYEQYF. The CDR3 nucleotides read TGTGCCACCAGCAGAGATCTCGGATTGACCTACTCCTACGAGCAGTACTTC. Full variable domain (rest looked up from reference TRBV15 and TRBJ2-7): DAMVIQNPRYQVTQFGKPVTLSCSQTLNHNVMYWYQQKSSQAPKLLFHYYDKDFNNEADTPDNFQSRRPNTSFCFLDIRSPGLGDTAMYLCATSRDLGLTYSYEQYFGPGTRLTVT.